The entry below gives a single T cell receptor (beta chain) sequence along with its context. Source study methods: Amplified reference gene primers provided the basis for estimating nucleated cell counts. The protocol was immunoSEQ multiplex PCR, while the TCRdb copy is restricted to in-frame clones and leaves out a portion. The V and J calls and clone size are taken from that table; D and trimming were inferred from the DNA. The sample has some 210,000 clones; around four fifths are singletons. This CDR3 contains 13 residues. The V gene's germline CDR1 is MNHEY and CDR2 SVGAGI. Trimming removed 1 base at V and 9 bases at J, with 10 bases between. These data are taken from a study of blood T cell repertoires in COVID-19. In the study overall: The samples span acute and convalescent COVID-19 from the United States, Italy and Spain. PBMCs, B-cell-depleted T cells, or T cells were the source of the cDNA or gDNA that made up the material.

Material for sequencing was peripheral blood. This chain links TRBV6-5 with TRBJ1-5; D possibly corresponds to TRBD1 (6 bases). The clonotype was recovered from a human donor in a cohort sampled during active COVID-19. The CDR3 region is CASSYYPTGPQHF. For the CDR3, the DNA is TGTGCCAGCAGTTACTACCCGACAGGGCCCCAGCATTTT.